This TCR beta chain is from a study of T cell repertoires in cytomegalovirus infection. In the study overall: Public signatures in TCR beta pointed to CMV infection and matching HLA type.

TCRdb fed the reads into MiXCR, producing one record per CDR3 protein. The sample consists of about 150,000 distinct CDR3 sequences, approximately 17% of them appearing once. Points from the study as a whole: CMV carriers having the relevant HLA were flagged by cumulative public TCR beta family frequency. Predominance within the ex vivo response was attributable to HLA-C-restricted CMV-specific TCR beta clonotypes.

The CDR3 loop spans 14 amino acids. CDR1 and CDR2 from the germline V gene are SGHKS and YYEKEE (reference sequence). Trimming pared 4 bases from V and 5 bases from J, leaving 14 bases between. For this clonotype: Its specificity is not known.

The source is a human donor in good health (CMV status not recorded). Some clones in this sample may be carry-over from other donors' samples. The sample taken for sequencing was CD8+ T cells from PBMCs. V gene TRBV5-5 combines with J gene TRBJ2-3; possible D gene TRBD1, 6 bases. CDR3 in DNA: TGTGCCAGCAGCCATCCAGGGGCCGTAGATACGCAGTATTTT. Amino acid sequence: CASSHPGAVDTQYF.